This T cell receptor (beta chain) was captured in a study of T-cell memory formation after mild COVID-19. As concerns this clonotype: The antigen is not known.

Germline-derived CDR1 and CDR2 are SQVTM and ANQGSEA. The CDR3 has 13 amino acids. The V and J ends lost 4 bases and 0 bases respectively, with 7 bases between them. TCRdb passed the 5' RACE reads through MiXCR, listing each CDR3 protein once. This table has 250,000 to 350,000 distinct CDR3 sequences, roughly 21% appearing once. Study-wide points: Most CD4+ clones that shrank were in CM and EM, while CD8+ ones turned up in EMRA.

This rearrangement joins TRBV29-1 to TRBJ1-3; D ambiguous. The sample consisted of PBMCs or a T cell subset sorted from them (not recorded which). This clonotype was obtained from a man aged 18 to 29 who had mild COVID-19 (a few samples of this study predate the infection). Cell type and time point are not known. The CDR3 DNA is TGCAGCGTTGTGTCAAACTCTGGAAACACCATATATTTT. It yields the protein CSVVSNSGNTIYF.